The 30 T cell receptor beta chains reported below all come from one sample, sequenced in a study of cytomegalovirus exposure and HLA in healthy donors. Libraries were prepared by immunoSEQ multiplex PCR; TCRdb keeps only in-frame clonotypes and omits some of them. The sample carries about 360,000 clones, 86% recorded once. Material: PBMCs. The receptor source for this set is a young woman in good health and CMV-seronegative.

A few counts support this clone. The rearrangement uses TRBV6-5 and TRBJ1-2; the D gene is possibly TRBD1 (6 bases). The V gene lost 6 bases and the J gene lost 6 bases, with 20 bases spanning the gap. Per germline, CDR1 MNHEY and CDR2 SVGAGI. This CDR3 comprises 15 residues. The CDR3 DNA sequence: TGTGCCAGCAGCCTCCGGACAGTGGGGAGCCATGGCTACACCTTC. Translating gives CASSLRTVGSHGYTF.

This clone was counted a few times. As DNA, the CDR3 is TGCGCCAGCACGCACGAACCGGGGGTATTTCCCGGGGAGCTGTTTTTT. Translation gives CASTHEPGVFPGELFF. V is TRBV4-1 and J is TRBJ2-2, with D tentatively TRBD2 (6 bases). The germline V gene encodes CDR1 MGHRA and CDR2 YSYEKL. The CDR3 contains 16 residues. Trimming removed 7 bases from V and 6 bases from J, with 21 bases in between.

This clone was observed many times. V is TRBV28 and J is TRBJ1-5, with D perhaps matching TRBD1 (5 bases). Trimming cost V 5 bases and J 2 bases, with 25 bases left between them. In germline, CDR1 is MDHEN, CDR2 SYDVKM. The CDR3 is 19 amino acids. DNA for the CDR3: TGTGCCAGCAGTCTACCCTCAGGGTATGGAGCTAGGCGCAATCAGCCCCAGCATTTT. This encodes CASSLPSGYGARRNQPQHF.

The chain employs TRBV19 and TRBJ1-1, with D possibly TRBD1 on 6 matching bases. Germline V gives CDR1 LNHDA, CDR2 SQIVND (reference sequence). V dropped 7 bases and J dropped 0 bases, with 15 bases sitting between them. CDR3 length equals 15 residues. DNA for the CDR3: TGTGCCAGTAAGCTGGGACATGGTGTGAACACTGAAGCTTTCTTT. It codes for CASKLGHGVNTEAFF.

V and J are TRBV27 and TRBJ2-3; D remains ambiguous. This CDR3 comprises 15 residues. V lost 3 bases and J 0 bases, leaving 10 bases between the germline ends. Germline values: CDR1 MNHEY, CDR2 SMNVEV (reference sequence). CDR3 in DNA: TGTGCCAGCAGTTTTGGCCTCCTTAGCACAGATACGCAGTATTTT. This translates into CASSFGLLSTDTQYF.

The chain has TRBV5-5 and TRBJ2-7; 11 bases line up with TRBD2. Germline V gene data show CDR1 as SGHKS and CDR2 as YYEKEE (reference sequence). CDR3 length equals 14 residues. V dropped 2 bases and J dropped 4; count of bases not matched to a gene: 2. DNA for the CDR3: TGTGCCAGCAGCTTTCTAGCGGGAGGATACGAGCAGTACTTC. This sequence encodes CASSFLAGGYEQYF.

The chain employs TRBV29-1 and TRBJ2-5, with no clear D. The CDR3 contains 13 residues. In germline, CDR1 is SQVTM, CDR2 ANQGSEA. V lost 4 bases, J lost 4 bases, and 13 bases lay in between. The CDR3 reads CSVGLPYLETQYF. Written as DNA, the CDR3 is TGCAGCGTTGGACTCCCCTACCTAGAGACCCAGTACTTC.

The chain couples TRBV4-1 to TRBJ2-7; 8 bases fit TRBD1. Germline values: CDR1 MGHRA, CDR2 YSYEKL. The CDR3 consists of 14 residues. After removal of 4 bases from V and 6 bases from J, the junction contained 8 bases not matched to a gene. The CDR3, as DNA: TGCGCCAGCAGCCTGACATCCAGGGGGCGCGAGCAGTACTTC. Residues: CASSLTSRGREQYF.

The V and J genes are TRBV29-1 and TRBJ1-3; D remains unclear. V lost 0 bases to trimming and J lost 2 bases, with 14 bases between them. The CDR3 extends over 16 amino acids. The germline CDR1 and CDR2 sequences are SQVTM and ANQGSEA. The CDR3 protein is CSVEDTSGGAGNTIYF. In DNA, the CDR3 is TGCAGCGTTGAAGATACTTCAGGCGGGGCTGGAAACACCATATATTTT.

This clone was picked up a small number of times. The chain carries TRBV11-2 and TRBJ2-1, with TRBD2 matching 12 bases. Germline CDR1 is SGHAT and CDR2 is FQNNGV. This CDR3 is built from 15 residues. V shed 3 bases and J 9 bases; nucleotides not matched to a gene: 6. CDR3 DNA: TGTGCCAGCAGCTTCCTAGCGGGGGGGCCCGGTGAGCAGTTCTTC. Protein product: CASSFLAGGPGEQFF. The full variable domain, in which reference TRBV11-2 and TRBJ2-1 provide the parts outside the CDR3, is EAGVAQSPRYKIIEKRQSVAFWCNPISGHATLYWYQQILGQGPKLLIQFQNNGVVDDSQLPKDRFSAERLKGVDSTLKIQPAKLEDSAVYLCASSFLAGGPGEQFFGPGTRLTVL.

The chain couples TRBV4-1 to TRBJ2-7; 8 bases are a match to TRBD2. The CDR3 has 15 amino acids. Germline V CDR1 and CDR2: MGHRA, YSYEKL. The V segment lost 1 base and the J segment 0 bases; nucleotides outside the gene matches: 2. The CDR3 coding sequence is TGCGCCAGCAGCCAAGCGCGGGGGGACTCCTACGAGCAGTACTTC. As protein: CASSQARGDSYEQYF.

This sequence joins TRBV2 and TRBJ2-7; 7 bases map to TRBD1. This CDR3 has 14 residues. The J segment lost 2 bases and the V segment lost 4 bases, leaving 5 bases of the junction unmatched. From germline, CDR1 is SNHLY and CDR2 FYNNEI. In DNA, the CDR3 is TGTGCCAGCAGTGGGACAGGTGAGGCCTACGAGCAGTACTTC. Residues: CASSGTGEAYEQYF.

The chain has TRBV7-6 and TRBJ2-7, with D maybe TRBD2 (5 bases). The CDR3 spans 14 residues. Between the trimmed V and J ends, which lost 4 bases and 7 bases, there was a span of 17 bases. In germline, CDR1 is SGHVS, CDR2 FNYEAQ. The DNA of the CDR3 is TGTGCCAGCAGCTCCCGCCGGGGAGCCGGGGAGCAGTACTTC. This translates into CASSSRRGAGEQYF.

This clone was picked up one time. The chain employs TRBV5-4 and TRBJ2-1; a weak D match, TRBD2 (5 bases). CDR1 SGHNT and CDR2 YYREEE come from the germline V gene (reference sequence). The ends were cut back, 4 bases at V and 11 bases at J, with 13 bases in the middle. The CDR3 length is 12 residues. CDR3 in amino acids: CASSPDPSKQFF. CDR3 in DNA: TGTGCCAGCAGCCCCGATCCTAGCAAGCAGTTCTTC.

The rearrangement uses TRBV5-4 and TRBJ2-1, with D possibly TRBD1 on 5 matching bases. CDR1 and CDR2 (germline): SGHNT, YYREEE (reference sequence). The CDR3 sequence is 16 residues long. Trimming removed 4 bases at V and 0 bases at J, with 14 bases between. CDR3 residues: CASSPKTASSYNEQFF. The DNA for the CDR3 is TGTGCCAGCAGCCCAAAGACAGCGTCCTCCTACAATGAGCAGTTCTTC.

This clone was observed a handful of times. CDR3 sequence: CASSTGEAGELFF. The DNA for the CDR3 is TGTGCCAGCAGTACAGGGGAAGCCGGGGAGCTGTTTTTT. The chain joins TRBV13 to TRBJ2-2; TRBD1 matches 7 bases. Trimming took 6 bases from V and 6 from J; bases not matched to a gene: 4. Germline assignment: CDR1 PRHDT and CDR2 FYEKMQ (reference sequence). The CDR3 consists of 13 residues.

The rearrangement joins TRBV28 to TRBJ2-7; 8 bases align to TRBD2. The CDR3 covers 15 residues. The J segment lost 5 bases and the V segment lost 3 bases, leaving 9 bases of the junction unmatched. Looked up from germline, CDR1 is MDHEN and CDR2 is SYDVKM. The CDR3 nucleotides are TGTGCCAGCAGTTTTATTGCGGGGGGCCTTGACGAGCAGTACTTC. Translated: CASSFIAGGLDEQYF. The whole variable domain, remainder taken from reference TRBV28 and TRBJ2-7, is DVKVTQSSRYLVKRTGEKVFLECVQDMDHENMFWYRQDPGLGLRLIYFSYDVKMKEKGDIPEGYSVSREKKERFSLILESASTNQTSMYLCASSFIAGGLDEQYFGPGTRLTVT.

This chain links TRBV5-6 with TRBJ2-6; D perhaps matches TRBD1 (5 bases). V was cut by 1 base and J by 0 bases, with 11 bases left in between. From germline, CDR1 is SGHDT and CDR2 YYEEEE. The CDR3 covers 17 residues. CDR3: CASSLRQGVSGANVLTF. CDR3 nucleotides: TGTGCCAGCAGCTTGAGGCAGGGCGTCTCTGGGGCCAACGTCCTGACTTTC.

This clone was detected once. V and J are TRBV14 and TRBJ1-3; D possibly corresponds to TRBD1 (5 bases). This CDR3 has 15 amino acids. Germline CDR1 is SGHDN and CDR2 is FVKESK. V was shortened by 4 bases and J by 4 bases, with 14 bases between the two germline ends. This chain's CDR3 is CASSPLGGSGNTIYF. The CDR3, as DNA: TGTGCCAGCAGCCCCCTTGGGGGGTCCGGAAACACCATATATTTT. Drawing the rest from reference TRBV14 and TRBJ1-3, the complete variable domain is EAGVTQFPSHSVIEKGQTVTLRCDPISGHDNLYWYRRVMGKEIKFLLHFVKESKQDESGMPNNRFLAERTGGTYSTLKVQPAELEDSGVYFCASSPLGGSGNTIYFGEGSWLTVV.

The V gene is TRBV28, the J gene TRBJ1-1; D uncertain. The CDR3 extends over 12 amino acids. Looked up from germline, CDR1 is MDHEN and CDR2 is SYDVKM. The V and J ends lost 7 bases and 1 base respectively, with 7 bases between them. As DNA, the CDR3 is TGTGCCAGCACCCCGGGGAACACTGAAGCTTTCTTT. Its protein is CASTPGNTEAFF.

The CDR3 bases are TGTGCCAGCAGCCAAGATTGGGGGCAGGTTCTCTACAATGAGCAGTTCTTC. This translates into CASSQDWGQVLYNEQFF. The genes are TRBV14 and TRBJ2-1, with a possible D match to TRBD1 (6 bases). CDR3 length: 17 amino acids. Germline-derived CDR1 and CDR2 are SGHDN and FVKESK. The V gene lost 0 bases and the J gene lost 3 bases, with 15 bases spanning the gap.

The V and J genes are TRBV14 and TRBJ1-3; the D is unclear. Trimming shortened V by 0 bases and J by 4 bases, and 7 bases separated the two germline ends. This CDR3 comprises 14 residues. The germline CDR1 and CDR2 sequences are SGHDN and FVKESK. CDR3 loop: CASSQDYTGNTIYF. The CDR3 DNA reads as TGTGCCAGCAGCCAAGATTATACAGGAAACACCATATATTTT.

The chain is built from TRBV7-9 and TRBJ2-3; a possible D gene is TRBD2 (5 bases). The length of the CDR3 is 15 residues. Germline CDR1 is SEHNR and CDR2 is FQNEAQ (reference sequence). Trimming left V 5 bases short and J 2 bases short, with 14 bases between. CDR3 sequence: CASSPRAGVTDTQYF. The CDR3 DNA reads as TGTGCCAGCAGCCCCCGGGCGGGTGTCACAGATACGCAGTATTTT.

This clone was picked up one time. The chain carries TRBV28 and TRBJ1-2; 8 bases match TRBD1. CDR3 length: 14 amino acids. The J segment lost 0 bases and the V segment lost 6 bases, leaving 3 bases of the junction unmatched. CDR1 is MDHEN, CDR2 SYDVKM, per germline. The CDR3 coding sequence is TGTGCCAGCAGAGACAGGGGCGCTAACTATGGCTACACCTTC. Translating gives CASRDRGANYGYTF.

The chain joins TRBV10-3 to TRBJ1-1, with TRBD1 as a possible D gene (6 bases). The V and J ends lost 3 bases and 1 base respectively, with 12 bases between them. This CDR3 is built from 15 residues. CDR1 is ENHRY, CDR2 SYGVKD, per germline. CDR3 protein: CAISDPQGWNTEAFF. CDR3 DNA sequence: TGTGCCATCAGTGATCCACAGGGATGGAACACTGAAGCTTTCTTT.

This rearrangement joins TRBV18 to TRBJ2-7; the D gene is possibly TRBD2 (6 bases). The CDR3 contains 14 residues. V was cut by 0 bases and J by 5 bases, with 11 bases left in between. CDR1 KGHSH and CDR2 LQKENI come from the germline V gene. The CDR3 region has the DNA TGTGCCAGCTCACCACCCCCAGGGACTCACGAGCAGTACTTC. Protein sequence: CASSPPPGTHEQYF.

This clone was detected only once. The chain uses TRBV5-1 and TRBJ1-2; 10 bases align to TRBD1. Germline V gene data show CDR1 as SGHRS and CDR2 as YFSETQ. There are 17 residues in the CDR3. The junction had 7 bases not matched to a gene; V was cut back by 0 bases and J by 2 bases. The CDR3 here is CASSLAGTGALNYGYTF. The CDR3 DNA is TGCGCCAGCAGCTTGGCCGGGACAGGGGCCCTCAACTATGGCTACACCTTC.

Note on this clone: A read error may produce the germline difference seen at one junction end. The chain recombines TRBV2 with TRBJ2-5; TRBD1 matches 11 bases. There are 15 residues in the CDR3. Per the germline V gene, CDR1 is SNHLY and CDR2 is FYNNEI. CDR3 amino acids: CASSDWTGGAEAQYF. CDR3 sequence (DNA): TGTGCCAGCAGTGACTGGACAGGGGGCGCAGAGGCCCAGTACTTC.

The CDR3 region is CASSLGGADEQFF. CDR3 nucleotides: TGTGCCAGCAGCCTCGGAGGGGCCGATGAGCAGTTCTTC. This chain connects TRBV7-8 to TRBJ2-1, with D perhaps matching TRBD2 (6 bases). Trimming cost V 5 bases and J 8 bases, with 13 bases left between them. The CDR3 totals 13 residues. Per the germline V gene, CDR1 is SGHVS and CDR2 is FQNEAQ.

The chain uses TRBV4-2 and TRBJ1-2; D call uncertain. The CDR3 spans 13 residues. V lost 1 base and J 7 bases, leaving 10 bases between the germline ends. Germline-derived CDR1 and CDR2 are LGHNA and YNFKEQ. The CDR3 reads CASSQGGGRGYTF. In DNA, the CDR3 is TGTGCCAGCAGCCAAGGAGGCGGCCGTGGCTACACCTTC.